Presented here are 9 T cell receptor beta chains from one specimen sequenced in a study of cytomegalovirus exposure and HLA in healthy donors. The PCR ran on 60 Vbeta and 13 Jbeta primers. Clones were sequenced by immunoSEQ multiplex PCR, and TCRdb holds only the in-frame ones, with some missing. The data contain 100,000 to 150,000 clones, about 80% of them singletons. The sequenced sample was PBMCs. The receptors derive from a man aged 25 to 45 in good health and CMV-seropositive.

This clone was found a few times. J is TRBJ2-2 and V is TRBV11-3, with D possibly matching TRBD2 (5 bases). Germline-derived CDR1 and CDR2 are SGHNT and YENEEA. Trimming cost V 5 bases and J 5 bases, with 12 bases left between them. CDR3 length equals 14 residues. The CDR3 spells CASSRADTTGELFF. CDR3 bases: TGTGCCAGCAGCCGAGCGGATACTACCGGGGAGCTGTTTTTT.

The chain uses TRBV2 and TRBJ2-7, with 9 bases aligning to TRBD2. The CDR3 is 15 residues long. Germline values: CDR1 SNHLY, CDR2 FYNNEI. J lost 1 base, V lost 6 bases, and 7 bases had no gene match. The CDR3 bases are TGTGCCAGCAGCCCCCTGACTAGCGGTTCCTACGAGCAGTACTTC. Protein product: CASSPLTSGSYEQYF.

The rearrangement joins TRBV7-9 to TRBJ1-1; D may be TRBD1 (5 bases). Germline assignment: CDR1 SEHNR and CDR2 FQNEAQ (reference sequence). Between the trimmed V and J ends, which lost 4 bases and 2 bases, there was a span of 11 bases. The CDR3 covers 14 residues. The CDR3 DNA reads TGTGCCAGCAGCTCGGGGGGGATCAACACTGAAGCTTTCTTT. It codes for CASSSGGINTEAFF.

In the case of this clone: Germline and junction disagree at one end, which may indicate a read error. The chain carries TRBV9 and TRBJ1-2; D may be TRBD1 (6 bases). The CDR3 is made up of 14 amino acids. Germline CDR1 is SGDLS and CDR2 is YYNGEE. In nucleotides, the CDR3 is TGTGCCAGCAGAAGAAATACAGGGCGCTATGTCTACACCTTC. Its protein product is CASRRNTGRYVYTF.

The rearrangement uses TRBV5-1 and TRBJ1-1; D uncertain. The CDR3 totals 13 residues. Between the trimmed V and J ends, which lost 4 bases and 0 bases, there was a span of 7 bases. CDR1 and CDR2 (germline): SGHRS, YFSETQ. The CDR3 region is CASSATVNTEAFF. In nucleotides, the CDR3 is TGCGCCAGCAGCGCGACTGTGAACACTGAAGCTTTCTTT.

The CDR3 DNA is TGTGCCAGTAGTATATTCGTTCGGGGGAGCTCTGGGGCCAACGTCCTGACTTTC. It yields the protein CASSIFVRGSSGANVLTF. V and J are TRBV19 and TRBJ2-6, with TRBD2 as a possible D gene (6 bases). CDR3 length: 18 amino acids. Germline lookup yields CDR1 LNHDA and CDR2 SQIVND (reference sequence). The V end lost 2 bases, the J end lost 0 bases, and 14 bases lay between the germline ends.

The CDR3 sequence is CASSLRGQGGDEQYF. The CDR3 DNA is TGTGCCAGCAGTTTACGGGGACAGGGTGGCGACGAGCAGTACTTC. The V gene is TRBV6-6, the J gene TRBJ2-7, with TRBD1 matching 9 bases. Unmatched junction bases numbered 9, after V lost 4 bases and J lost 5 bases. The CDR3 totals 15 residues. CDR1 is MNHNY, CDR2 SVGAGI, per germline (reference sequence).

This clone turned up a few times. This CDR3 is CASSLGLAESSYEQYF. CDR3 in DNA: TGTGCCAGCAGCTTGGGACTAGCGGAAAGCTCCTACGAGCAGTACTTC. V gene TRBV7-8 combines with J gene TRBJ2-7; 11 bases map to TRBD2. CDR3 length: 16 amino acids. Germline CDR1 reads SGHVS; CDR2 reads FQNEAQ. Trimming took 3 bases from V and 0 from J; bases not matched to a gene: 4. The full variable domain, in which reference TRBV7-8 and TRBJ2-7 provide the parts outside the CDR3, is GAGVSQSPRYKVAKRGQDVALRCDPISGHVSLFWYQQALGQGPEFLTYFQNEAQLDKSGLPSDRFFAERPEGSVSTLKIQRTQQEDSAVYLCASSLGLAESSYEQYFGPGTRLTVT.

V and J are TRBV29-1 and TRBJ2-5; 12 nucleotides align to TRBD2. The DNA end is more similar to TRBJ2-7, so the J call may be wrong. The CDR3 consists of 13 residues. CDR1 is SQVTM and CDR2 is ANQGSEA in the germline V gene. This chain's CDR3 is CSVETSGGNEQYF. The CDR3 DNA reads TGCAGCGTTGAGACTAGCGGGGGTAACGAGCAGTACTTC.